Presented here are 13 T cell receptor beta chains from one specimen sequenced in a study of shared clonotypes between healthy human individuals. Sequencing used immunoSEQ multiplex PCR; TCRdb keeps in-frame clones, though not all of them. The sample comprises about 960,000 clones, about three quarters of which are singletons, and about 1.5% rests with the top ten. The specimen sequenced was memory CD4+ T cells sorted from blood. Stated subset: CD45RA-negative fraction. The receptors here all came from a man in his late teens or twenties in good health.

On this clone: In the same sample, other DNA sequences code for this CDR3. V and J are TRBV30 and TRBJ1-5; unclear D gene. The CDR3 runs 13 residues. Germline V gene lookup returns CDR1 GTSNPN and CDR2 SVGIG (reference sequence). V was pared by 1 base and J by 4 bases, with 8 bases between. The CDR3 nucleotides are TGTGCCTGGAGTGAACAAGGAAATCAGCCCCAGCATTTT. It codes for CAWSEQGNQPQHF.

The chain employs TRBV6-1 and TRBJ2-5; TRBD2 might be the D (6 bases). The germline V gene encodes CDR1 MNHNS and CDR2 SASEGT. The CDR3 spans 16 residues. V was trimmed by 0 bases and J by 1 base, leaving 12 bases between them. The CDR3 bases are TGTGCCAGCAGTGAAGCCGGAGGGTTCCCCCAAGAGACCCAGTACTTC. Protein sequence: CASSEAGGFPQETQYF.

A note on this clone: This sample also contains other DNA sequences that code for the same CDR3. The chain uses TRBV15 and TRBJ1-6; a possible D gene is TRBD1 (5 bases). V was trimmed by 0 bases and J by 7 bases, leaving 10 bases between them. The CDR3 length is 15 residues. CDR1 LNHNV and CDR2 YYDKDF come from the germline V gene (reference sequence). For the CDR3, the DNA is TGTGCCACCAGCAGAGATGGGCAGGGCAATTCACCCCTCCACTTT. It yields the protein CATSRDGQGNSPLHF.

The chain links TRBV7-9 to TRBJ1-3; 8 nucleotides match TRBD1. Germline values: CDR1 SEHNR, CDR2 FQNEAQ (reference sequence). J lost 4 bases, V lost 5 bases, and 4 bases had no gene match. The CDR3 has 14 amino acids. CDR3 protein: CASSQAGGGNTIYF. CDR3 sequence (DNA): TGTGCCAGCAGCCAAGCAGGGGGCGGAAACACCATATATTTT.

Concerning this clone itself: The sample carries other DNA sequences with the same CDR3. The V gene is TRBV7-2, the J gene TRBJ2-7; weak D call: TRBD2 (6 bases). Deletions cut 4 bases from V and 4 bases from J, with 11 bases between. Per germline, CDR1 SGHTA and CDR2 FQGNSA. The CDR3 spans 13 residues. This CDR3 is CASSSGLQYEQYF. The CDR3 region has the DNA TGTGCCAGCAGCTCGGGACTTCAATACGAGCAGTACTTC.

The CDR3 region has the DNA TGTGCCAGCTCACAAGGCAGGCAAATCGGCATTCAGTACTTC. It codes for CASSQGRQIGIQYF. The V gene is TRBV18, the J gene TRBJ2-4; D call uncertain. The CDR3 is made up of 14 amino acids. The germline V gene encodes CDR1 KGHSH and CDR2 LQKENI. The V end lost 4 bases, the J end lost 9 bases, and 16 bases lay between the germline ends. The variable domain in full, with the rest retrieved from reference TRBV18 and TRBJ2-4, is NAGVMQNPRHLVRRRGQEARLRCSPMKGHSHVYWYRQLPEEGLKFMVYLQKENIIDESGMPKERFSAEFPKEGPSILRIQQVVRGDSAAYFCASSQGRQIGIQYFGAGTRLSVL.

The chain has TRBV5-1 and TRBJ1-4, with unresolved D. The CDR3 totals 13 residues. The V end was cut by 0 bases, the J end by 4 bases, with 4 bases between. Germline V lookup: CDR1 SGHRS, CDR2 YFSETQ. This CDR3 reads CASSLERNEKLFF. In nucleotides, the CDR3 is TGCGCCAGCAGCTTGGAGCGTAATGAAAAACTGTTTTTT.

In its sample, this clone was seen a few times. This chain connects TRBV7-9 to TRBJ2-1, with TRBD1 matching 10 bases. The CDR3 spans 15 residues. Trimming cost V 7 bases and J 7 bases; bases outside gene matches: 10. Germline V lookup: CDR1 SEHNR, CDR2 FQNEAQ (reference sequence). As DNA, the CDR3 is TGTGCCAGCACCCCAACAGGACAGGGGGTTAATGAGCAGTTCTTC. This gives the protein CASTPTGQGVNEQFF.

The chain is built from TRBV6-5 and TRBJ1-4; D may be TRBD1 (5 bases). V dropped 6 bases and J dropped 8 bases, with 13 bases sitting between them. CDR3 length equals 13 residues. Germline V gene sequence: CDR1 MNHEY, CDR2 SVGAGI. This CDR3 reads CASRSDRGEKLFF. CDR3 bases: TGTGCCAGCAGGAGCGACAGAGGGGAAAAACTGTTTTTT.

The rearrangement links TRBV9 to TRBJ1-3; D remains unclear. V lost 0 bases and J lost 0, with 4 bases in between. This CDR3 region has 14 residues. CDR1 and CDR2 (germline): SGDLS, YYNGEE. The CDR3 spells CASSVATSGNTIYF. DNA of the CDR3: TGTGCCAGCAGCGTAGCAACCTCTGGAAACACCATATATTTT.

V usage is TRBV10-3 and J usage is TRBJ2-3, with 12 bases matching TRBD2. With 1 base clipped from V and 0 bases from J, the junction kept 2 bases outside the gene matches. Germline loops: CDR1 ENHRY, CDR2 SYGVKD. The length of the CDR3 is 17 residues. The CDR3 DNA sequence: TGTGCCATCAGTGAGTTGCTAGCGGGAGGGAGCACAGATACGCAGTATTTT. Residues: CAISELLAGGSTDTQYF.

The chain links TRBV7-2 to TRBJ2-5; possible D gene TRBD1, 6 bases. CDR1 is SGHTA and CDR2 is FQGNSA in the germline V gene. Trimming stripped 8 bases from V and 2 bases from J, with 12 bases between. The CDR3 totals 13 residues. CDR3 sequence reads: CASGRTVQETQYF. The CDR3 nucleotides are TGTGCCAGCGGCCGGACAGTACAAGAGACCCAGTACTTC.

V is TRBV11-2 and J is TRBJ2-3; D not certain. In germline, CDR1 is SGHAT, CDR2 FQNNGV. V was pared by 0 bases and J by 6 bases, with 4 bases between. The CDR3 extends over 12 amino acids. CDR3: CASSLDLDTQYF. The CDR3 DNA follows: TGTGCCAGCAGCTTAGATTTGGATACGCAGTATTTT.